The T cell receptor (beta chain) under discussion was sequenced for a study of blood T cell repertoires in COVID-19. Study in general: Acute and convalescent COVID-19 specimens originated in the United States, Italy and Spain. T cells, B-cell-depleted T cells, or PBMCs supplied cDNA or gDNA.

Study processing details: Estimates of nucleated cell counts were drawn from the amplification of reference gene primers. Here immunoSEQ multiplex PCR was the method, and the copy in TCRdb shows in-frame clones only, minus some. For V, J and clone size, that table is used; D and trimming come from the DNA. The sample contains about 140,000 clones, about 85% of which appear only once. The CDR3 is made up of 14 amino acids. Germline V CDR1 and CDR2: LNHDA, SQIVND (reference sequence). V lost 5 bases, J lost 6 bases, and 5 bases stayed unmatched. The chain has TRBV19 and TRBJ2-3; TRBD1 matches 10 bases. The TCR was taken from a human donor in a cohort sampled during active COVID-19. Sequencing was performed on peripheral blood. CDR3 protein: CASSWTGGEDTQYF. The CDR3 DNA reads TGTGCCAGTAGTTGGACAGGGGGGGAGGATACGCAGTATTTT.